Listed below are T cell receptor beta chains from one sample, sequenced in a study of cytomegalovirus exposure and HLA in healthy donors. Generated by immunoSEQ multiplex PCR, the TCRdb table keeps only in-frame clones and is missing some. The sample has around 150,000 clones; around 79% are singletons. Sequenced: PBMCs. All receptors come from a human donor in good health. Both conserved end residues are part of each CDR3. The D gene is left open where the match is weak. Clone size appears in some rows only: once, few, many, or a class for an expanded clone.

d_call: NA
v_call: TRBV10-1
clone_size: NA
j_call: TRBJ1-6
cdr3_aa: CASSEGQRNSPLHF
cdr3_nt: TGCGCCAGCAGTGAGGGACAGCGAAATTCACCCCTCCACTTT

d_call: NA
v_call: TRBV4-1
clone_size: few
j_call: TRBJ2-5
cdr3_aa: CASSQITSRAETQYF
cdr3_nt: TGCGCCAGCAGCCAAATCACTAGCAGGGCGGAGACCCAGTACTTC

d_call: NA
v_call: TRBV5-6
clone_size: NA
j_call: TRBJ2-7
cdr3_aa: CASSFRVVGNYEQYF
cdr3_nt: TGTGCCAGCAGCTTCAGGGTTGTGGGAAACTACGAGCAGTACTTC

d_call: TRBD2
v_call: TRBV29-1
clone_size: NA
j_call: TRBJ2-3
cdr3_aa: CSVVLAGTDTQYF
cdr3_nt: TGCAGCGTTGTCCTAGCGGGGACAGATACGCAGTATTTT

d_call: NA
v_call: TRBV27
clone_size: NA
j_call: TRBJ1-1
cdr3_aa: CASSLGAPTTEAFF
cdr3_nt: TGTGCCAGCAGTTTAGGGGCACCCACCACGGAAGCTTTCTTT

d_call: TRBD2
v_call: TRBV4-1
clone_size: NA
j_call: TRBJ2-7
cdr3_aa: CASSQARTSSSYEQYF
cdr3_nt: TGCGCCAGCAGCCAAGCCAGGACTAGCAGCAGCTACGAGCAGTACTTC

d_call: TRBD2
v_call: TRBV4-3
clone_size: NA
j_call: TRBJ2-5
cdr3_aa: CASSQGVGTSGSETQYF
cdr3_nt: TGCGCCAGCAGCCAAGGGGTCGGGACTAGCGGGAGCGAGACCCAGTACTTC

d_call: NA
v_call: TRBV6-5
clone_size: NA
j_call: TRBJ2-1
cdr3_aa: CASSMEQDPSNEQFF
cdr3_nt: TGTGCCAGCAGTATGGAACAGGACCCATCGAATGAGCAGTTCTTC

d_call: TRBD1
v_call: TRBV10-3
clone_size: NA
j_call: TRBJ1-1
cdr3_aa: CAIRDRGHSNTEAFF
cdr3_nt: TGTGCCATCAGAGACAGGGGACATTCGAACACTGAAGCTTTCTTT

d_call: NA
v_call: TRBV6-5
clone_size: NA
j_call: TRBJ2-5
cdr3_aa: CASSWSGGQQETQYF
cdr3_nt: TGTGCCAGCAGTTGGTCCGGGGGACAGCAAGAGACCCAGTACTTC

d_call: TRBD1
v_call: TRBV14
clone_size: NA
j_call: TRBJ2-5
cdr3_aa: CASSQGSDRGRGQETQYF
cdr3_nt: TGTGCCAGCAGCCAAGGGTCCGACAGGGGGCGAGGGCAAGAGACCCAGTACTTC

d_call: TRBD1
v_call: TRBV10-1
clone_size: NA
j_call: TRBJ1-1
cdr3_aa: CASRQGAANTEAFF
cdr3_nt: TGCGCCAGCAGACAGGGGGCAGCGAACACTGAAGCTTTCTTT

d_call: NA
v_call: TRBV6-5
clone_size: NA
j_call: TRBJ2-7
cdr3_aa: CASSYSPSLPYEQYF
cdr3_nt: TGTGCCAGCAGTTACTCGCCTAGCTTGCCCTACGAGCAGTACTTC

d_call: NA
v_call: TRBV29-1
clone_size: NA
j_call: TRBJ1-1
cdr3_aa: CSVTGKSSTEAFF
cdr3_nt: TGCAGCGTGACCGGGAAGTCAAGTACTGAAGCTTTCTTT

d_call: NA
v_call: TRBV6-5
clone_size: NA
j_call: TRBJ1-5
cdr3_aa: CASSSAGSQPQHF
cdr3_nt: TGTGCCAGCAGTTCCGCGGGAAGTCAGCCCCAGCATTTT

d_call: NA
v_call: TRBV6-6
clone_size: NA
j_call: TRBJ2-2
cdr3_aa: CASSFFLGPDTGELFF
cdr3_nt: TGTGCCAGCAGTTTTTTCCTTGGTCCGGACACCGGGGAGCTGTTTTTT

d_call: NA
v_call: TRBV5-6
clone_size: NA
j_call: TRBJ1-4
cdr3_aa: CASSGTGRPEKLFF
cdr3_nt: TGTGCCAGCAGCGGGACCGGGAGGCCTGAAAAACTGTTTTTT

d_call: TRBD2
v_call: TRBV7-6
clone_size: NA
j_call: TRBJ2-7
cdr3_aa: CASTLGGGGSPHYEQYF
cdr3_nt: TGTGCCAGCACCTTGGGAGGCGGGGGGAGTCCCCACTACGAGCAGTACTTC

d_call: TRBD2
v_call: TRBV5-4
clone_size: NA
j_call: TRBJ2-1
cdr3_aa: CASSLSNSGRYEQFF
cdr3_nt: TGTGCCAGCAGCTTGAGCAATAGCGGGAGGTATGAGCAGTTCTTC

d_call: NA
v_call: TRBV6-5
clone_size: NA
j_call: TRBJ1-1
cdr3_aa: CASSSNTNTEAFF
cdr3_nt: TGTGCCAGCAGTTCAAACACGAACACTGAAGCTTTCTTT

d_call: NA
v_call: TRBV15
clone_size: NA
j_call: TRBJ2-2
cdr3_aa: CATSRAANTGELFF
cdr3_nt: TGTGCCACCAGCAGAGCTGCGAACACCGGGGAGCTGTTTTTT

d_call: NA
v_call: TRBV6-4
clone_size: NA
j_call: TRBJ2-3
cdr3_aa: CASSDQINGRPEQYF
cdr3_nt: TGTGCCAGCAGTGACCAAATTAACGGCAGGCCGGAGCAGTATTTT

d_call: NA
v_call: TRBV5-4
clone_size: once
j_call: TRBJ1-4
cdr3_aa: CASSAEPRTDLNEKLFF
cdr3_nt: TGTGCCAGCAGCGCAGAACCCCGGACAGACCTTAATGAAAAACTGTTTTTT

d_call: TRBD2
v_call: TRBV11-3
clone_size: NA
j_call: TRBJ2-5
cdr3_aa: CASSPRTSGIETQYF
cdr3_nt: TGTGCCAGCAGCCCGAGGACTAGCGGGATTGAGACCCAGTACTTC

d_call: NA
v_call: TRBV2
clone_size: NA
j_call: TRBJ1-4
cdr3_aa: CASSARLATNEKLFF
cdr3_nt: TGTGCCAGCAGTGCCCGACTTGCAACTAATGAAAAACTGTTTTTT

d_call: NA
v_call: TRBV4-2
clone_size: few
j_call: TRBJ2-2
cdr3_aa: CASSNVSVVGELFF
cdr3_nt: TGTGCCAGCAGCAACGTTTCCGTAGTGGGGGAGCTGTTTTTT

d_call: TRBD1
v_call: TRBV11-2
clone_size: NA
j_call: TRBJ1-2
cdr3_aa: CASSLPGQGGGYTF
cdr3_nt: TGTGCCAGCAGCTTACCGGGACAGGGGGGTGGCTACACCTTC

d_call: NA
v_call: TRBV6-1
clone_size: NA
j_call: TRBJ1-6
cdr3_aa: CANYSSPLHF
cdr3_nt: TGTGCCAACTATAGTTCACCCCTCCACTTT